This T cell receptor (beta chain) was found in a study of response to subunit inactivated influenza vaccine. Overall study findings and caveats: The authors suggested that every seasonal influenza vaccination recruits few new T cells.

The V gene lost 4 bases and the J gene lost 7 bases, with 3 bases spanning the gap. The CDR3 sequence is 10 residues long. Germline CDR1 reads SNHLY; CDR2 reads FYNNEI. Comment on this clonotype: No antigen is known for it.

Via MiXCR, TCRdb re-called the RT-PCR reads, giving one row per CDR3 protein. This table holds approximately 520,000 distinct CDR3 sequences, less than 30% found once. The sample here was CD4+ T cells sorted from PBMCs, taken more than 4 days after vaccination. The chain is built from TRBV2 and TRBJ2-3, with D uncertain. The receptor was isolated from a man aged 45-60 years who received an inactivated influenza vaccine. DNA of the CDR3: TGTGCCAGCAGTGGGAATACGCAGTATTTT. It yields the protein CASSGNTQYF.